This T cell receptor (beta chain) was sequenced during a study of beta chain features in type 1 diabetes. Whole-study findings and limits: All four CD4+ subsets of Type 1 diabetes patients contained TCRB CDR3s that were moderately but significantly shorter.

The sequenced template was cDNA made from the entire isolated RNA. Clones were read by immunoSEQ multiplex PCR, and TCRdb kept only the in-frame ones, dropping some. The sample includes hundreds of thousands of clones, roughly 13% of them seen just once. About this clone itself: Its antigen remains unknown.

The receptor's source is a man aged 18 to 29 with type 1 diabetes. The material sequenced was naive CD4+ T cells from blood.

The chain's CDR3 is CASSFKGQGNNQPQHF. The CDR3 DNA reads TGTGCCAGCAGTTTTAAGGGACAGGGGAACAATCAGCCCCAGCATTTT. J is TRBJ1-5 and V is TRBV27; 10 bases line up with TRBD1. Looked up from germline, CDR1 is MNHEY and CDR2 is SMNVEV (reference sequence). V trimming: 3 bases; J trimming: 3 bases; junction bases outside the gene matches: 5. The CDR3 extends over 16 amino acids.